These 17 T cell receptor beta chains originate from one sample sequenced in a study of T cell responses to AZD1222 COVID-19 vaccine. TCRdb's copy holds only in-frame clones and misses some; the assay was immunoSEQ multiplex PCR. Among around 150,000 clones, 80% to 95% were seen once, and the ten largest hold 3.3%. The sample was peripheral blood, taken 28 days after the second AZD1222 dose. The source is an adult who received the AZD1222 COVID-19 vaccine.

V usage is TRBV18 and J usage is TRBJ2-7; 7 bases match TRBD1. V shed 0 bases and J 2 bases; nucleotides not matched to a gene: 1. The germline CDR1 and CDR2 sequences are KGHSH and LQKENI. The CDR3 runs 14 residues. The CDR3 sequence is CASSPPGQPYEQYF. CDR3 DNA: TGTGCCAGCTCACCACCGGGACAGCCCTACGAGCAGTACTTC.

The chain employs TRBV4-1 and TRBJ2-3; TRBD1 is a possible D gene (5 bases). CDR1 and CDR2 from the germline V gene are MGHRA and YSYEKL. This CDR3 spans 15 amino acids. Between the trimmed V and J ends, which lost 4 bases and 2 bases, there was a span of 13 bases. CDR3 nucleotides: TGCGCCAGCAGCCGTATGGGGCTCCTCACAGATACGCAGTATTTT. This codes for CASSRMGLLTDTQYF.

The chain employs TRBV19 and TRBJ2-7; 10 bases fit TRBD2. The CDR3 contains 15 residues. V gave up 1 base and J gave up 4 bases; unmatched junction bases: 4. CDR1 and CDR2 (germline): LNHDA, SQIVND (reference sequence). Here the CDR3 reads CASSIGVAGGYEQYF. The CDR3 bases are TGTGCCAGTAGTATAGGAGTAGCGGGAGGATACGAGCAGTACTTC.

For the CDR3, the DNA is TGTGCCAGCAGTTACTCCTTTTTAGGGACACAGCATGGCTACACCTTC. This sequence encodes CASSYSFLGTQHGYTF. The chain recombines TRBV6-5 with TRBJ1-2, with a weak D call TRBD1 (6 bases). V was pared by 0 bases and J by 6 bases, with 17 bases between. Per the germline V gene, CDR1 is MNHEY and CDR2 is SVGAGI. This CDR3 comprises 16 residues.

The V and J genes are TRBV7-2 and TRBJ1-2; D might be TRBD1 (5 bases). Looked up from germline, CDR1 is SGHTA and CDR2 is FQGNSA. The CDR3 covers 16 residues. V shed 0 bases and J shed 2 bases, with 13 bases lying between them. The CDR3 reads CASSLALGAGNYGYTF. The CDR3, as DNA: TGTGCCAGCAGCTTAGCGCTAGGGGCAGGGAACTATGGCTACACCTTC.

The chain has TRBV5-6 and TRBJ2-7; D ambiguous. V lost 2 bases and J lost 5, with 8 bases in between. The germline V gene encodes CDR1 SGHDT and CDR2 YYEEEE. This CDR3 has 12 amino acids. The CDR3 loop is CASSLYKDEQYF. CDR3 coding DNA: TGTGCCAGCAGCTTATACAAGGACGAGCAGTACTTC. Full variable domain (missing parts from reference TRBV5-6 and TRBJ2-7): DAGVTQSPTHLIKTRGQQVTLRCSPKSGHDTVSWYQQALGQGPQFIFQYYEEEERQRGNFPDRFSGHQFPNYSSELNVNALLLGDSALYLCASSLYKDEQYFGPGTRLTVT.

This chain links TRBV10-3 with TRBJ2-7; D not resolved. Trimming pared 0 bases from V and 4 bases from J, leaving 10 bases between. From germline, CDR1 is ENHRY and CDR2 SYGVKD. This CDR3 spans 14 amino acids. This CDR3 reads CAISESEGVYEQYF. The CDR3 nucleotides read TGTGCCATCAGTGAGTCGGAAGGAGTATACGAGCAGTACTTC.

The chain carries TRBV30 and TRBJ1-1; D remains unclear. V lost 3 bases and J 0 bases, leaving 2 bases between the germline ends. CDR1 is GTSNPN and CDR2 is SVGIG in the germline V gene (reference sequence). The CDR3 runs 11 residues. CDR3 DNA: TGTGCCTGGAGAATGAACACTGAAGCTTTCTTT. Residues: CAWRMNTEAFF.

The chain combines TRBV18 with TRBJ2-7; TRBD2 is a possible D gene (6 bases). Looked up from germline, CDR1 is KGHSH and CDR2 is LQKENI. The CDR3 spans 13 residues. V gave up 2 bases and J gave up 3 bases, with 8 bases separating them. The CDR3 DNA reads TGTGCCAGCTCACCAGGAGGGTACTACGAGCAGTACTTC. It yields the protein CASSPGGYYEQYF.

The rearrangement joins TRBV21-1 to TRBJ1-4; the table's D gene call, TRBD1, was not cross checked with the DNA. TRBV21-1 is recorded as a pseudogene. The CDR3 covers 13 residues. CDR3 bases: TGTGCCAGCTGTAACAGGGTTTCTGAAAAACTGTTTTTT. This encodes CASCNRVSEKLFF.

The chain uses TRBV28 and TRBJ1-1; D unresolved. Trimming cost V 1 base and J 0 bases, with 9 bases left between them. The germline V gene has CDR1 MDHEN and CDR2 SYDVKM. The CDR3 covers 15 residues. CDR3 nucleotides: TGTGCCAGCAGTTTATCCCGACAAGTGAACACTGAAGCTTTCTTT. The encoded protein is CASSLSRQVNTEAFF.

Comment on this clone: The same CDR3 is also encoded by other DNA sequences in this sample. The chain has TRBV30 and TRBJ1-2; D ambiguous. The ends were cut back, 0 bases at V and 0 bases at J, with 8 bases in the middle. In germline, CDR1 is GTSNPN, CDR2 SVGIG (reference sequence). The CDR3 extends over 14 amino acids. CDR3 region: CAWSVFPANYGYTF. CDR3 sequence (DNA): TGTGCCTGGAGTGTATTCCCTGCTAACTATGGCTACACCTTC. The full variable domain, its missing parts supplied by reference TRBV30 and TRBJ1-2, is SQTIHQWPATLVQPVGSPLSLECTVEGTSNPNLYWYRQAAGRGLQLLFYSVGIGQISSEVPQNLSASRPQDRQFILSSKKLLLSDSGFYLCAWSVFPANYGYTFGSGTRLTVV.

This chain joins TRBV10-3 and TRBJ2-1; 12 bases agree with TRBD1. This CDR3 contains 19 residues. V lost 2 bases and J lost 3; bases outside the gene matches: 11. Germline CDR1 ENHRY, CDR2 SYGVKD. DNA of the CDR3: TGTGCCATCAGTGAGATGGGACAGGGGGCCCCGGTAGGCTACAATGAGCAGTTCTTC. This sequence encodes CAISEMGQGAPVGYNEQFF.

This clone was detected only once. This chain uses TRBV28 with TRBJ2-3; 9 bases are a match to TRBD1. The CDR3 totals 18 residues. Trimming removed 4 bases from V and 4 bases from J; junction bases left unmatched: 15. Looked up from germline, CDR1 is MDHEN and CDR2 is SYDVKM. This CDR3 reads CASSSASTGGVWSDTQYF. The CDR3 nucleotides are TGTGCCAGCAGTTCCGCGTCCACAGGGGGCGTCTGGTCAGATACGCAGTATTTT.

This chain joins TRBV7-9 and TRBJ1-5; a possible D gene is TRBD1 (6 bases). The CDR3 length is 14 residues. The germline V and J ends were trimmed by 4 bases and 5 bases, with 12 bases remaining between them. Per germline, CDR1 SEHNR and CDR2 FQNEAQ (reference sequence). The CDR3 nucleotides are TGTGCCAGCAGCTGGGGGGGGCTTGATCAGCCCCAGCATTTT. Translation gives CASSWGGLDQPQHF.

This clone was counted a single time. This chain links TRBV5-1 with TRBJ2-7, with TRBD2 identical over 11 bases. Trimming at V came to 0 bases and at J to 3 bases, leaving 2 bases not matched to a gene. This CDR3 comprises 15 residues. The germline CDR1 and CDR2 sequences are SGHRS and YFSETQ. CDR3 loop: CASSLAGTSGYEQYF. The DNA for the CDR3 is TGCGCCAGCAGCTTGGCAGGGACTAGCGGCTACGAGCAGTACTTC.

The rearrangement uses TRBV30 and TRBJ1-5, with unresolved D. Per the germline V gene, CDR1 is GTSNPN and CDR2 is SVGIG (reference sequence). This CDR3 contains 12 residues. Between the trimmed V and J ends, which lost 5 bases and 7 bases, there was a span of 12 bases. CDR3 in amino acids: CAWGDRLQPQHF. DNA for the CDR3: TGTGCCTGGGGGGATCGCTTACAGCCCCAGCATTTT.